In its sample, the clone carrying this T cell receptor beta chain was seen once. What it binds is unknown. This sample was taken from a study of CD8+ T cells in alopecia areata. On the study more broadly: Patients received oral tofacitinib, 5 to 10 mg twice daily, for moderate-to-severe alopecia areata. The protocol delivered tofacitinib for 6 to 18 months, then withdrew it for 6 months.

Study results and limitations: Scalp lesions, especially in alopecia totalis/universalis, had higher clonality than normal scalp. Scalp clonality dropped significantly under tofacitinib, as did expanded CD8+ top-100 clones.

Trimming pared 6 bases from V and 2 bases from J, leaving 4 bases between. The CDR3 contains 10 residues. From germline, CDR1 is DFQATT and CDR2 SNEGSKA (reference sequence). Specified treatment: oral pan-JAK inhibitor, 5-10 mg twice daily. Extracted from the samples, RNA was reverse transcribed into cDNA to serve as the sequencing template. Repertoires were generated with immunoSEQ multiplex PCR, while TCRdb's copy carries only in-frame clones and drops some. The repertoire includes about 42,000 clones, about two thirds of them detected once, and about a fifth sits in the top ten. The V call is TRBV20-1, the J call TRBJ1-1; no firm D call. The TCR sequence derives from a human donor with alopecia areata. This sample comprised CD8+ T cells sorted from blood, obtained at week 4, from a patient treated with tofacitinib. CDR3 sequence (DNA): TGCAGTGCACCAAACACTGAAGCTTTCTTT. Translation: CSAPNTEAFF.